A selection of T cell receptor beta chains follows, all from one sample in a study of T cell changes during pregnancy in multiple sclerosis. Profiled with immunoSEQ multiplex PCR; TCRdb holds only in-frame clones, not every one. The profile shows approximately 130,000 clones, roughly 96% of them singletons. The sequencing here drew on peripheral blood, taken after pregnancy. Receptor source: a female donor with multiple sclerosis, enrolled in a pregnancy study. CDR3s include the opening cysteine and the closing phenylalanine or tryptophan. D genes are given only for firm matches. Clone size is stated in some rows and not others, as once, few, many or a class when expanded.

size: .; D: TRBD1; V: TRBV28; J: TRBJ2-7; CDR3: CASGPPGQGLREQYF; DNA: TGTGCCAGCGGACCACCGGGACAGGGGCTCCGCGAGCAGTACTTC
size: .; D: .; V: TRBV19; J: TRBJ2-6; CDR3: CASSKRQVSGANVLTF; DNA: TGTGCCAGTAGTAAGAGACAGGTCTCTGGGGCCAACGTCCTGACTTTC
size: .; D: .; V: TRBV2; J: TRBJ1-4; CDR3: CASSQTATNEKLFF; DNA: TGTGCCAGCAGTCAGACTGCAACTAATGAAAAACTGTTTTTT
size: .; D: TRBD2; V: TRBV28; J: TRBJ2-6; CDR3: CASTGGGLGTPLSGANVLTF; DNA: TGTGCCAGCACTGGAGGGGGACTAGGAACCCCCCTCTCTGGGGCCAACGTCCTGACTTTC
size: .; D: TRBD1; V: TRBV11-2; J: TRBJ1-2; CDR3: CASSNRTGGIYGYTF; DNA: TGTGCCAGCAGCAACAGGACAGGGGGCATCTATGGCTACACCTTC
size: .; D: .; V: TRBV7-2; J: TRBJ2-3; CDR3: CASSFTAGYTQYF; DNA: TGTGCCAGCAGCTTTACGGCGGGGTATACGCAGTATTTT
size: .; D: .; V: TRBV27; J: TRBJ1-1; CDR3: CASSSYVGHSLNTEAFF; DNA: TGTGCCAGCAGTTCCTATGTGGGACACTCGTTGAACACTGAAGCTTTCTTT
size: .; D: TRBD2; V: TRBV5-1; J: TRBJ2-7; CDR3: CASSFAPGGAYEQYF; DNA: TGCGCCAGCAGCTTCGCGCCGGGGGGGGCCTACGAGCAGTACTTC
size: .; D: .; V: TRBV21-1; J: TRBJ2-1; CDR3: CASSPLGSLTSGRAYNEQFF; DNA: TGTGCCAGCAGCCCACTGGGATCCCTGACTAGCGGGAGGGCTTACAATGAGCAGTTCTTC
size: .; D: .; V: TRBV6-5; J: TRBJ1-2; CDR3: CASSKTGYGYTF; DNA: TGTGCCAGCAGCAAAACGGGCTATGGCTACACCTTC
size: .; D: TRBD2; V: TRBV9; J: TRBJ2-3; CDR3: CASSVLAGTTDTQYF; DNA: TGTGCCAGCAGCGTTTTAGCGGGGACCACAGATACGCAGTATTTT
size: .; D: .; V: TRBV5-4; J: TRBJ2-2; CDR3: CASSLGSGTGELFF; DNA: TGTGCCAGCAGCTTGGGCTCGGGGACCGGGGAGCTGTTTTTT
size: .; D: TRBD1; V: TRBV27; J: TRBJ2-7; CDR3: CASSSWDRVHEQYF; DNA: TGTGCCAGCAGTTCATGGGACAGGGTGCACGAGCAGTACTTC
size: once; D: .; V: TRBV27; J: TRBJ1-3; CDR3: CASSKDWAGNTIYF; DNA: TGTGCCAGCAGTAAAGACTGGGCTGGAAACACCATATATTTT
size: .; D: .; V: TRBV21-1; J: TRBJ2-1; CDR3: CASSKGGAGGTYNEQFF; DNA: TGTGCCAGCAGCAAAGGAGGCGCGGGAGGGACGTACAATGAGCAGTTCTTC
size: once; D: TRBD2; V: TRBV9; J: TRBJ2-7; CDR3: CASSVGIAGVHEQYF; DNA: TGTGCCAGCAGCGTAGGAATAGCGGGAGTCCACGAGCAGTACTTC
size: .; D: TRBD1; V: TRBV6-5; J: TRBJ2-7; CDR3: CASSSTGSSYEQYF; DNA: TGTGCCAGCAGTTCGACAGGGTCCTCCTACGAGCAGTACTTC
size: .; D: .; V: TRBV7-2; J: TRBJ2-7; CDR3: CASSLFRTLEQYF; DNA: TGTGCCAGCAGCTTATTCAGAACCCTCGAGCAGTACTTC
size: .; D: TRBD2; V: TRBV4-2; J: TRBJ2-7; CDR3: CASSRSPGAGAREQYF; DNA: TGTGCCAGCAGCCGATCCCCCGGGGCGGGAGCAAGAGAGCAGTACTTC
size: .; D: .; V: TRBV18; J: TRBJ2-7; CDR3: CASSENVLSSYEQYF; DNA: TGTGCCAGCTCAGAAAATGTGTTGAGCTCCTACGAGCAGTACTTC
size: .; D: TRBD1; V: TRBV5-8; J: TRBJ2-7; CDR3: CASSLLRDRWGHEQYF; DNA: TGTGCCAGCAGCCTTCTCCGGGACAGGTGGGGCCACGAGCAGTACTTC
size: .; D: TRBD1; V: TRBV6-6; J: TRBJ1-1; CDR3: CASRLGQGHTEAFF; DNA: TGTGCCAGCAGGCTGGGACAGGGGCACACTGAAGCTTTCTTT
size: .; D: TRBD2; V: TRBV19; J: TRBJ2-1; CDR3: CASSIGASGSSYNEQFF; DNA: TGTGCCAGTAGTATAGGGGCTAGCGGTAGCTCCTACAATGAGCAGTTCTTC
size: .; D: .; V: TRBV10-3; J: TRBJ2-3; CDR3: CAISDPEQEHTDTQYF; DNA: TGTGCCATCAGTGATCCCGAACAGGAACACACAGATACGCAGTATTTT
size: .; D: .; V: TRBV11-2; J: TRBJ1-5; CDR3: CASSLGAEGRQPQHF; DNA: TGTGCCAGCAGCTTAGGGGCAGAAGGTCGCCAGCCCCAGCATTTT
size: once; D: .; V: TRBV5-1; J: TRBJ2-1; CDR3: CASSLEVTAYNEQFF; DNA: TGCGCCAGCAGCTTGGAGGTGACAGCCTACAATGAGCAGTTCTTC
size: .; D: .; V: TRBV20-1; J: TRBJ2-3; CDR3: CSASTREQYF; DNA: TGCAGTGCTAGCACTAGGGAGCAGTATTTT